The TCR beta chain under discussion was sequenced for a study of cytomegalovirus exposure and HLA in healthy donors. The V and J ends lost 1 base and 5 bases, in that order; junction bases with no gene match: 3. Germline V CDR1 and CDR2: GTSNPN, SVGIG (reference sequence). This CDR3 spans 14 amino acids. PCR was performed using 60 Vbeta and 13 Jbeta primers. The method was immunoSEQ multiplex PCR; TCRdb's version includes in-frame clones alone and lacks a portion of them. The sample includes 150,000 to 200,000 clones, around nine tenths of them seen just once. Each donor's status was that of a healthy bone marrow donor.

The sample comprised PBMCs. This sequence originates from a woman between 18 and 29 years old in good health and CMV-seronegative. The J gene is TRBJ2-1, the V gene TRBV30, with TRBD2 matching over 9 bases. Here the CDR3 reads CAWSGGRGDNEQFF. The CDR3 DNA is TGTGCCTGGAGTGGCGGGAGGGGGGACAATGAGCAGTTCTTC.